These 23 T cell receptor beta chains were sequenced from one sample in a study of T-cell reconstitution after alpha-beta-depleted transplantation in children. The TCRbeta library incorporated unique molecular identifiers. TCRdb processed the PCR reads anew with MiXCR; each CDR3 protein has one entry. Among hundreds of thousands of distinct CDR3 sequences, about 8.4% were seen once, and the ten largest hold 35% to 45%. This sample comprised PBMCs, mostly from graft donor cells, obtained 360 days after TCRalphabeta/CD19-depleted stem cell transplant. The receptors were sampled from a male patient under 10 years old who had a stem cell transplant for acute myeloid leukemia, so the T cells may come from the graft donor.

This clonotype was detected ten times or more. The chain has TRBV5-1 and TRBJ2-2; perhaps D is TRBD1 or TRBD2 (6 bases each). The CDR3 is 13 residues long. Trimming stripped 2 bases from V and 7 bases from J, with 9 bases between. CDR1 and CDR2 (germline): SGHRS, YFSETQ. Written as DNA, the CDR3 is TGCGCCAGCAGCTTACAGGGACTCGGGGAGCTGTTTTTT. It codes for CASSLQGLGELFF.

The gene calls are TRBV4-1 and TRBJ1-1; D unclear. This CDR3 spans 14 amino acids. Germline CDR1 is MGHRA and CDR2 is YSYEKL. The V and J ends lost 1 base and 1 base respectively, with 7 bases between them. CDR3 in amino acids: CASSQGPQNTEAFF. CDR3 DNA: TGCGCCAGCAGCCAAGGTCCGCAGAACACTGAAGCTTTCTTT.

This chain joins TRBV20-1 and TRBJ2-7; 8 nucleotides match TRBD2. CDR1 and CDR2 (germline): DFQATT, SNEGSKA (reference sequence). V shed 3 bases, J shed 1 base, and the junction held 5 bases outside the gene matches. This CDR3 comprises 14 residues. The CDR3 protein is CSASLAGQSYEQYF. DNA for the CDR3: TGCAGTGCTAGCCTAGCGGGCCAATCCTACGAGCAGTACTTC.

This clonotype was found a few times. The rearrangement joins TRBV4-1 to TRBJ1-5; 9 bases match TRBD1. The CDR3 has 16 residues. The V and J ends lost 2 bases and 7 bases, in that order; junction bases with no gene match: 9. The germline CDR1 and CDR2 sequences are MGHRA and YSYEKL. The CDR3 region is CASSQLQGARGQPQHF. In DNA form, the CDR3 reads TGCGCCAGCAGCCAATTACAGGGGGCTCGAGGGCAGCCCCAGCATTTT.

This clonotype was recorded many times. The chain uses TRBV10-3 and TRBJ2-7; D possibly matches TRBD1 or TRBD2 (5 bases each). There are 16 residues in the CDR3. The germline V gene has CDR1 ENHRY and CDR2 SYGVKD. V lost 3 bases to trimming and J lost 2 bases, with 17 bases between them. CDR3 nucleotides: TGTGCCATCAGTGAATCTCCGGGACGGTATGCCTACGAGCAGTACTTC. Its protein product is CAISESPGRYAYEQYF.

This clonotype turned up a few times. The chain links TRBV5-1 to TRBJ2-1; D gene unclear. CDR3 length: 14 amino acids. In germline, CDR1 is SGHRS, CDR2 YFSETQ. V lost 1 base to trimming and J lost 2 bases, with 7 bases between them. The CDR3 loop is CASSLSTAYNEQFF. CDR3 nucleotide sequence: TGCGCCAGCAGCTTGTCAACGGCCTACAATGAGCAGTTCTTC.

This clonotype was seen more than once but under ten times. The genes are TRBV6-5 and TRBJ2-2; D remains ambiguous. Trimming removed 2 bases at V and 5 bases at J, with 9 bases between. The CDR3 is 14 residues long. Per the germline V gene, CDR1 is MNHEY and CDR2 is SVGAGI. The CDR3 here is CASSYRVTTGELFF. As DNA, the CDR3 is TGTGCCAGCAGTTACAGGGTTACAACCGGGGAGCTGTTTTTT.

Ten or more counts support this clonotype. V gene TRBV15 combines with J gene TRBJ2-7; 9 bases line up with TRBD2. V was pared by 5 bases and J by 2 bases, with 10 bases of the junction left unmatched. Germline V gene data show CDR1 as LNHNV and CDR2 as YYDKDF (reference sequence). The CDR3 length is 16 residues. Written as DNA, the CDR3 is TGTGCCACCAGCTCGGAGTTGGCTAGCGGGACCTACGAGCAGTACTTC. Its translation is CATSSELASGTYEQYF.

This clonotype was observed a handful of times. The chain recombines TRBV12-3 or TRBV12-4 with TRBJ1-2, with 8 positions matching TRBD1. The CDR3 is made up of 15 amino acids. Trimming removed 6 bases from V and 8 bases from J; junction bases left unmatched: 14. The CDR3 nucleotides read TGTGCCAGCAGGAGCCGGGACAGGAGACGGGAAGGCTACACCTTC. Protein product: CASRSRDRRREGYTF.

The J gene is TRBJ1-2, the V gene TRBV29-1, with D uncertain. Trimming removed 6 bases at V and 3 bases at J, with 14 bases between. Germline V CDR1 and CDR2: SQVTM, ANQGSEA. The CDR3 covers 13 residues. CDR3 in amino acids: CSVGKGNDYGYTF. CDR3 DNA sequence: TGCAGCGTGGGTAAAGGGAACGACTATGGCTACACCTTC. Drawing the rest from reference TRBV29-1 and TRBJ1-2, the complete variable domain is SAVISQKPSRDICQRGTSLTIQCQVDSQVTMMFWYRQQPGQSLTLIATANQGSEATYESGFVIDKFPISRPNLTFSTLTVSNMSPEDSSIYLCSVGKGNDYGYTFGSGTRLTVV.

This clonotype occurred many times. The chain has TRBV5-1 and TRBJ2-3; D ambiguous. CDR3 length: 14 amino acids. V lost 0 bases and J 2 bases, leaving 7 bases between the germline ends. Germline CDR1 SGHRS, CDR2 YFSETQ. The DNA of the CDR3 is TGCGCCAGCAGCTTGGGTCAGTACACAGATACGCAGTATTTT. Its protein is CASSLGQYTDTQYF.

This clonotype was seen repeatedly, ten times or more. This chain uses TRBV12-3 or TRBV12-4 with TRBJ2-1; perhaps TRBD2 as D (5 bases). Trimming pared 5 bases from V and 6 bases from J, leaving 11 bases between. This CDR3 comprises 13 residues. The CDR3 sequence is CASSPELGNEQFF. DNA of the CDR3: TGTGCCAGCAGTCCAGAACTAGGCAATGAGCAGTTCTTC.

This clonotype was observed a handful of times. The gene calls are TRBV6-2 or TRBV6-3 and TRBJ2-2, with 8 nucleotides matching TRBD1. CDR1 is MNHEY and CDR2 is SVGEGT in the germline V gene. With 5 bases clipped from V and 1 base from J, the junction kept 6 bases outside the gene matches. This CDR3 has 16 residues. For the CDR3, the DNA is TGTGCCAGCAGTCTTTGGGGGACAGGGAACACCGGGGAGCTGTTTTTT. Its translation is CASSLWGTGNTGELFF.

The rearrangement links TRBV20-1 to TRBJ2-7; D is undetermined. The CDR3 is 13 residues long. Germline lookup yields CDR1 DFQATT and CDR2 SNEGSKA (reference sequence). Trimming stripped 2 bases from V and 2 bases from J, with 10 bases between. The chain's CDR3 is CSARLAEPYEQYF. DNA for the CDR3: TGCAGTGCTAGACTTGCGGAACCCTACGAGCAGTACTTC.

About this clonotype itself: One end of the junction does not line up with germline, which may come from a read error. The rearrangement uses TRBV15 and TRBJ1-5; no firm D call. CDR3 length equals 14 residues. The germline gives CDR1 LNHNV, CDR2 YYDKDF (reference sequence). CDR3 coding DNA: TGTGCCACCTCTGCGCAGACAAACAATCGGCCCCAGCATTTT. Translating gives CATSAQTNNRPQHF. Combining the CDR3 with reference TRBV15 and TRBJ1-5 gives the whole variable domain DAMVIQNPRYQVTQFGKPVTLSCSQTLNHNVMYWYQQKSSQAPKLLFHYYDKDFNNEADTPDNFQSRRPNTSFCFLDIRSPGLGDTAMYLCATSAQTNNRPQHFGDGTRLSIL.

The chain carries TRBV3-1 and TRBJ2-3, with 11 positions matching TRBD2. Germline V gene data show CDR1 as LGHDT and CDR2 as YNNKEL (reference sequence). CDR3 length: 17 amino acids. The junction had 6 bases not matched to a gene; V was cut back by 3 bases and J by 1 base. The CDR3: CASSQVAGGPRTDTQYF. The CDR3 bases are TGTGCCAGCAGCCAGGTAGCGGGGGGGCCGCGCACAGATACGCAGTATTTT.

This clonotype was seen a few times. The rearrangement uses TRBV20-1 and TRBJ2-7; a weak D match, TRBD2 (6 bases). This CDR3 spans 13 amino acids. Germline loops: CDR1 DFQATT, CDR2 SNEGSKA (reference sequence). V was clipped by 5 bases and J by 3 bases, with 14 bases between them. The CDR3 DNA reads as TGCAGTGCTGGATCCGGGAGTTTCTACGAGCAGTACTTC. Translation gives CSAGSGSFYEQYF.

In its sample, this clonotype was seen many times. The gene calls are TRBV5-6 and TRBJ2-5; possibly TRBD1 for D (6 bases). CDR3 size: 16 residues. Trimming removed 3 bases at V and 5 bases at J, with 20 bases between. The germline V gene has CDR1 SGHDT and CDR2 YYEEEE. The CDR3 DNA follows: TGTGCCAGCAGCTCCCAGGGACCTGCAGGGGACGAGACCCAGTACTTC. It translates to CASSSQGPAGDETQYF.

This clonotype has only a few counts. The V gene is TRBV27, the J gene TRBJ2-5, with a tentative D call TRBD1 (6 bases). V dropped 3 bases and J dropped 2 bases, with 19 bases sitting between them. Germline V gene data show CDR1 as MNHEY and CDR2 as SMNVEV (reference sequence). This CDR3 spans 17 amino acids. In DNA form, the CDR3 reads TGTGCCAGCAGTTTCATCCCGGACAGACCTATACAAGAGACCCAGTACTTC. It specifies CASSFIPDRPIQETQYF.

This clonotype was observed at least ten times. The CDR3 DNA follows: TGCAGTGCTAGAGGAGGGACAGGGAACCAGCCCCAGCATTTT. Translation gives CSARGGTGNQPQHF. The chain has TRBV20-1 and TRBJ1-5; 9 positions agree with TRBD1. Trimming cost V 1 base and J 7 bases; bases outside gene matches: 5. The CDR3 covers 14 residues. Germline V gene data show CDR1 as DFQATT and CDR2 as SNEGSKA (reference sequence).

This clonotype was seen more than once but under ten times. The chain employs TRBV12-3 or TRBV12-4 and TRBJ1-3; D unclear. The V gene lost 3 bases and the J gene lost 0 bases, with 27 bases spanning the gap. The CDR3 contains 21 residues. CDR3 in DNA: TGTGCCAGCAGTTTTTCGGCCGAGGACCGCACAACGTCTATCTCTGGAAACACCATATATTTT. Protein: CASSFSAEDRTTSISGNTIYF.

The rearrangement joins TRBV5-1 to TRBJ1-2; 9 positions match TRBD1. This CDR3 comprises 14 residues. J lost 4 bases, V lost 3 bases, and 4 bases had no gene match. Germline V CDR1 and CDR2: SGHRS, YFSETQ. In DNA form, the CDR3 reads TGCGCCAGCAGCTGGGACAGGGAATCCTATGGCTACACCTTC. Translated, it gives CASSWDRESYGYTF.

This sequence joins TRBV5-1 and TRBJ1-5; perhaps TRBD1 as D (5 bases). The CDR3 has 16 amino acids. Deletions cut 4 bases from V and 0 bases from J, with 14 bases between. The V gene's germline CDR1 is SGHRS and CDR2 YFSETQ. CDR3 in amino acids: CASSPGTGYSNQPQHF. In DNA form, the CDR3 reads TGCGCCAGCAGCCCAGGGACTGGGTATAGCAATCAGCCCCAGCATTTT.